The 8 T cell receptor beta chains below come from one sample, sequenced in a study of early T cells in non-severe SARS-CoV-2 infection. Using its own MiXCR run on the 5' RACE reads, TCRdb lists one record per CDR3 protein. The repertoire has 60,000 to 75,000 distinct CDR3 sequences, around 10% of them found once; the top ten carry 4.5%. Input material: whole blood. Every receptor here comes from an adult who was a healthcare worker with PCR-confirmed SARS-CoV-2 infection or an uninfected control (not recorded which).

The chain carries TRBV6-1 and TRBJ2-6; D is uncertain. CDR3 length: 16 amino acids. Germline-derived CDR1 and CDR2 are MNHNS and SASEGT. Deletions cut 4 bases from V and 4 bases from J, with 14 bases between. CDR3 sequence (DNA): TGTGCCAGCAGTGTGGCCAGCCCCTACGGGGCCAACGTCCTGACTTTC. Translating gives CASSVASPYGANVLTF.

This clonotype was observed many times. The chain carries TRBV7-2 and TRBJ2-1; no clear D. V dropped 1 base and J dropped 2 bases, with 9 bases sitting between them. Germline CDR1 and CDR2: SGHTA and FQGNSA. The CDR3 has 15 amino acids. The CDR3 coding sequence is TGTGCCAGCAGCTTAGGACCCGGACCCTACAATGAGCAGTTCTTC. It encodes CASSLGPGPYNEQFF.

The sample holds a few counts of this clonotype. The chain joins TRBV2 to TRBJ2-3; D is possibly TRBD2 (6 bases). The CDR3 consists of 13 residues. V dropped 6 bases and J dropped 6 bases, with 13 bases sitting between them. In germline, CDR1 is SNHLY, CDR2 FYNNEI. The CDR3 is CASRDSGVDTQYF. CDR3 bases: TGTGCCAGCAGGGATAGCGGTGTGGATACGCAGTATTTT.

This rearrangement joins TRBV29-1 to TRBJ1-6; no reliable D call. Looked up from germline, CDR1 is SQVTM and CDR2 is ANQGSEA. Deletions cut 3 bases from V and 14 bases from J, with 11 bases between. The CDR3 spans 11 residues. The CDR3 reads CSVEASSTLHF. The CDR3 DNA sequence: TGCAGCGTTGAGGCAAGTTCGACCCTCCACTTT.

This clonotype was recorded at least ten times. This chain connects TRBV11-2 to TRBJ2-5, with D perhaps TRBD1 or TRBD2 (5 bases each). From germline, CDR1 is SGHAT and CDR2 FQNNGV. V was shortened by 5 bases and J by 5 bases, with 15 bases between the two germline ends. The CDR3 runs to 14 residues. CDR3 coding DNA: TGTGCCAGCAGCCCAGGGACCCCGCGGGAGACCCAGTACTTC. This gives the protein CASSPGTPRETQYF.

This clonotype was seen only a few times. This chain uses TRBV9 with TRBJ2-2; D possibly corresponds to TRBD1 (6 bases). V was shortened by 3 bases and J by 2 bases, with 11 bases between the two germline ends. The CDR3 is made up of 15 amino acids. The V gene's germline CDR1 is SGDLS and CDR2 YYNGEE. The CDR3 spells CASSEQGLNTGELFF. The CDR3 nucleotides read TGTGCCAGCAGCGAGCAGGGGTTAAACACCGGGGAGCTGTTTTTT.

The sample holds a few counts of this clonotype. The rearrangement uses TRBV12-3 or TRBV12-4 and TRBJ1-1; D perhaps matches TRBD1 (6 bases). The V gene lost 3 bases and the J gene lost 1 base, with 12 bases spanning the gap. CDR3 length: 15 amino acids. CDR3 loop: CASSFAGGRNTEAFF. CDR3 nucleotides: TGTGCCAGCAGTTTCGCCGGGGGCAGGAACACTGAAGCTTTCTTT.

V usage is TRBV28 and J usage is TRBJ1-3; tentative D call: TRBD1 (6 bases). CDR3 size: 17 residues. Germline-derived CDR1 and CDR2 are MDHEN and SYDVKM. Trimming stripped 6 bases from V and 0 bases from J, with 18 bases between. DNA of the CDR3: TGTGCCAGCAGCCGATATTCAGGGGTCGCCTCTGGAAACACCATATATTTT. It specifies CASSRYSGVASGNTIYF.